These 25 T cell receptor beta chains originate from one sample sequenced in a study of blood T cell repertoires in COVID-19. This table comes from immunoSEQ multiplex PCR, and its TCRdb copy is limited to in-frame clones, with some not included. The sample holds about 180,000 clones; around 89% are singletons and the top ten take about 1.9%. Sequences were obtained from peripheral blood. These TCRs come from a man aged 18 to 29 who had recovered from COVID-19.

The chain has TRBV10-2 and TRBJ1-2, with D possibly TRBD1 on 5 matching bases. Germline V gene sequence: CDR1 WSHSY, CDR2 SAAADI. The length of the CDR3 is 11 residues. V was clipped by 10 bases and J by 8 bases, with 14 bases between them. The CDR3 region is CATSQGSGYTF. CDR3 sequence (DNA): TGCGCCACTTCTCAGGGAAGCGGCTACACCTTC.

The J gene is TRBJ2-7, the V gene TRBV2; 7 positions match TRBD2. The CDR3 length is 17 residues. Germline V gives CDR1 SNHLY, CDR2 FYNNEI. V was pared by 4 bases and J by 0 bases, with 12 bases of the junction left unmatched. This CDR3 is CASSAGSSGHFSYEQYF. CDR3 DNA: TGTGCCAGCAGTGCTGGGTCTAGCGGACACTTCTCCTACGAGCAGTACTTC.

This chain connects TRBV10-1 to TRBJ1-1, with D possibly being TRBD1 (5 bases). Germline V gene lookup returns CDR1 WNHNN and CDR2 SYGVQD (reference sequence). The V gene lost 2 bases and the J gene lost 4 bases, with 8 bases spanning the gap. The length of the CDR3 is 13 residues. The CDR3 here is CASSERTGTEAFF. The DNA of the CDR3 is TGCGCCAGCAGTGAGAGAACAGGCACTGAAGCTTTCTTT.

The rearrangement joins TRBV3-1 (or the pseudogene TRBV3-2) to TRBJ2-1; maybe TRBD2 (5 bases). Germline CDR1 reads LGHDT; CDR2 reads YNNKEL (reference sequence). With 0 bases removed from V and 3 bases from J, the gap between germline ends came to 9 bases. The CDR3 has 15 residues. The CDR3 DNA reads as TGTGCCAGCAGCCAAGATGTCGGGAACTACAATGAGCAGTTCTTC. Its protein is CASSQDVGNYNEQFF.

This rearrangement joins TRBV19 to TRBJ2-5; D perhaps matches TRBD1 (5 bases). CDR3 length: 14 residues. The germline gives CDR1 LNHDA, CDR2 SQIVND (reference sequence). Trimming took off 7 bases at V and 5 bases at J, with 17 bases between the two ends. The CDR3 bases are TGTGCCAGTACCCGTTCGGCCTGGGGCGAGACCCAGTACTTC. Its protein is CASTRSAWGETQYF.

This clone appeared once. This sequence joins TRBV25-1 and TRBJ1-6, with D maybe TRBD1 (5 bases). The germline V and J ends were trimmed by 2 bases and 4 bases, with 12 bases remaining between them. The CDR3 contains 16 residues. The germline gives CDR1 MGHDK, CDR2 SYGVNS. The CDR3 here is CASSERLGEYNSPLHF. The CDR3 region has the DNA TGTGCCAGCAGTGAACGTTTAGGGGAATATAATTCACCCCTCCACTTT.

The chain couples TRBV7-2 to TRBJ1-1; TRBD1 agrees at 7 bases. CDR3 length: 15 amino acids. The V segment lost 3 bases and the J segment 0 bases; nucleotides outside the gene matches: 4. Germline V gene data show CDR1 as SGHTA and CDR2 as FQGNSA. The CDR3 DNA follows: TGTGCCAGCAGCTTCTTTCAGGGGGTGAACACTGAAGCTTTCTTT. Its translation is CASSFFQGVNTEAFF.

The CDR3 DNA sequence: TGTGCCACACGGACAGGGCAAATCTACGAGCAGTACTTC. It codes for CATRTGQIYEQYF. This chain joins TRBV6-5 and TRBJ2-7; 8 bases are shared with TRBD1. Germline lookup yields CDR1 MNHEY and CDR2 SVGAGI. The CDR3 is 13 residues long. The V segment lost 10 bases and the J segment 3 bases; nucleotides outside the gene matches: 8.

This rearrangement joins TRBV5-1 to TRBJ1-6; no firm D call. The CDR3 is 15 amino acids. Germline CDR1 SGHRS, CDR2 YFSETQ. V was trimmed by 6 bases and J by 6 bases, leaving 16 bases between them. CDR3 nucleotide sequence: TGCGCCAGCACCCTGGGAGATTGGGGTAATTCACCCCTCCACTTT. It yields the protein CASTLGDWGNSPLHF.

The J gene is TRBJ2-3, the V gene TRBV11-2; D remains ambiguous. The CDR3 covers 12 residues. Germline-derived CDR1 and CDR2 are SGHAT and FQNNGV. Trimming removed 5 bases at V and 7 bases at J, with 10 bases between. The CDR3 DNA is TGTGCCAGCAGCCCCAACGGGTATACGCAGTATTTT. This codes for CASSPNGYTQYF.

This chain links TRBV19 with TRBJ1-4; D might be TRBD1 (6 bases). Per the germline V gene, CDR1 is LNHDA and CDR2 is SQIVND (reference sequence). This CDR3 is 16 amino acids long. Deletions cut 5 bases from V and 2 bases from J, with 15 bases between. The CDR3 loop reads CASSSARGTTNEKLFF. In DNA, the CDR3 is TGTGCCAGTAGTTCAGCCAGGGGTACGACTAATGAAAAACTGTTTTTT.

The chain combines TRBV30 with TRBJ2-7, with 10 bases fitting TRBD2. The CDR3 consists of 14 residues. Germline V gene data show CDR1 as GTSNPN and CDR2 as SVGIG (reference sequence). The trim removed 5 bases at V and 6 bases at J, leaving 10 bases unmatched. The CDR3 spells CAWGGTSGIGEQYF. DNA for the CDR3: TGTGCCTGGGGGGGTACTAGCGGGATAGGCGAGCAGTACTTC.

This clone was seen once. CDR3 sequence (DNA): TGTGCCAGCAGCGATGGGGGGTATGAGACCCAGTACTTC. Translated, it gives CASSDGGYETQYF. The chain joins TRBV7-8 to TRBJ2-5; D is perhaps TRBD2 (6 bases). This CDR3 has 13 amino acids. V was pared by 5 bases and J by 5 bases, with 12 bases between. Germline CDR1 is SGHVS and CDR2 is FQNEAQ.

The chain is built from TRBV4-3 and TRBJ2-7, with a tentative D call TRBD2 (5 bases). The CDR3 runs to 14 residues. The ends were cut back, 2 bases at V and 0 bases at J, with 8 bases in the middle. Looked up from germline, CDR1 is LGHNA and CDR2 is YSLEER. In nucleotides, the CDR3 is TGCGCCAGCAGCCAATCCGAGGGCTCCTACGAGCAGTACTTC. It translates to CASSQSEGSYEQYF.

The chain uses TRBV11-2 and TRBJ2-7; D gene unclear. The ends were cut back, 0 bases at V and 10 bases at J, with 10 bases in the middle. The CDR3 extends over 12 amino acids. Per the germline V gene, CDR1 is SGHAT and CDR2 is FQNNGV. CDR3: CASSLDVPPQYF. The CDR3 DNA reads TGTGCCAGCAGCTTAGATGTCCCTCCCCAGTACTTC.

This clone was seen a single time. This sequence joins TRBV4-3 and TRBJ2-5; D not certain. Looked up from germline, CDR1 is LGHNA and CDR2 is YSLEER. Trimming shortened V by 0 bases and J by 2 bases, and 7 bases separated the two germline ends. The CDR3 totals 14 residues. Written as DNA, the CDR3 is TGCGCCAGCAGCCAAGAGAGGCATCAAGAGACCCAGTACTTC. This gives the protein CASSQERHQETQYF.

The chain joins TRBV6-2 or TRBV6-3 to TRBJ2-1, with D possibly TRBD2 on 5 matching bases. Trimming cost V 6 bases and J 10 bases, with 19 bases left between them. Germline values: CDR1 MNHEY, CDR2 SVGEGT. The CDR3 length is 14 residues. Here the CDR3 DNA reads TGTGCCAGCAGCCCTAGCTCGTCCATAGAGGAGCAGTTCTTC. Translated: CASSPSSSIEEQFF.

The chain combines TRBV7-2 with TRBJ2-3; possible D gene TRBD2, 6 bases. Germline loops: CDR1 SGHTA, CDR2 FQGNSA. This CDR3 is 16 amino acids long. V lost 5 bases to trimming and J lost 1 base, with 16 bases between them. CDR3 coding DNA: TGTGCCAGCAGCCCTGGAGGTGTAGCGGGCACAGATACGCAGTATTTT. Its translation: CASSPGGVAGTDTQYF.

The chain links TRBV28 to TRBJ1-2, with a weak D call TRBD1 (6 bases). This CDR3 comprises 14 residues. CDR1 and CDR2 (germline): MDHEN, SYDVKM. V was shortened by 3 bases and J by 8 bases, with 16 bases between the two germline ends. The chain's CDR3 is CASSLGGPASGYTF. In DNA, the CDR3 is TGTGCCAGCAGTTTGGGGGGGCCAGCTTCCGGCTACACCTTC.

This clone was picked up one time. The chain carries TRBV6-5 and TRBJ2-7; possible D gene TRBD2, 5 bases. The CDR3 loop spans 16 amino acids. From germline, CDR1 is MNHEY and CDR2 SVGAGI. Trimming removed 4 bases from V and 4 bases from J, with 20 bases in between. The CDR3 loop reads CASSSPLSGWEYEQYF. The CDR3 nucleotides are TGTGCCAGCAGTTCTCCCTTGTCGGGATGGGAATACGAGCAGTACTTC.

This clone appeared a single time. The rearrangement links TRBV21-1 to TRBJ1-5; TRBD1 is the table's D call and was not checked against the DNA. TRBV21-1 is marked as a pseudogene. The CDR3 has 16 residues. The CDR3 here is CASRDGVDSPNQPQHF. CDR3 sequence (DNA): TGTGCCAGCAGGGATGGGGTGGACAGTCCAAATCAGCCCCAGCATTTT.

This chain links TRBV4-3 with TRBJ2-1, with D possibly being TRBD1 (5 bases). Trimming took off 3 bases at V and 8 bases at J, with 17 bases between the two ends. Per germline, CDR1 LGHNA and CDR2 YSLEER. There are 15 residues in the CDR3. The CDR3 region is CASSQNLLGADEQFF. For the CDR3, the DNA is TGCGCCAGCAGCCAGAACCTACTTGGGGCCGATGAGCAGTTCTTC.

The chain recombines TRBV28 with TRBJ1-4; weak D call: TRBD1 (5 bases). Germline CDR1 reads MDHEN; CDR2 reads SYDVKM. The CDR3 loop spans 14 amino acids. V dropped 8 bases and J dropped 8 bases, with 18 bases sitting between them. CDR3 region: CASASGGWGEKLFF. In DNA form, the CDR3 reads TGTGCCAGCGCCTCTGGGGGGTGGGGCGAAAAACTGTTTTTT.

The CDR3: CARQALPGEQYF. As DNA, the CDR3 is TGTGCCAGACAGGCGCTGCCTGGCGAGCAGTACTTC. V and J are TRBV2 and TRBJ2-7; the D gene is possibly TRBD1 (5 bases). V was shortened by 9 bases and J by 6 bases, with 15 bases between the two germline ends. This CDR3 contains 12 residues. The germline CDR1 and CDR2 sequences are SNHLY and FYNNEI.

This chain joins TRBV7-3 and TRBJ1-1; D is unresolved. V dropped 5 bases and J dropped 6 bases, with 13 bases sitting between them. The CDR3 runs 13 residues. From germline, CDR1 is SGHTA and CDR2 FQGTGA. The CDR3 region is CASSHSDLSEAFF. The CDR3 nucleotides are TGTGCCAGCAGCCATTCGGACTTATCTGAAGCTTTCTTT. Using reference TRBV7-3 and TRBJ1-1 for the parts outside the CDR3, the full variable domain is GAGVSQTPSNKVTEKGKYVELRCDPISGHTALYWYRQSLGQGPEFLIYFQGTGAADDSGLPNDRFFAVRPEGSVSTLKIQRTERGDSAVYLCASSHSDLSEAFFGQGTRLTVV.